A selection of T cell receptor beta chains follows, all from one sample in a study of graft-versus-host responses after intestinal transplantation. Assay: immunoSEQ multiplex PCR; the TCRdb copy retains only in-frame clones and omits some. In the table there are 20,000 or so clones, about 65% of which are singletons. Sequences were derived from ileum tissue, sampled around 20 days after intestinal transplant. These receptors were obtained from a human patient who received an intestinal transplant, so some T cells may come from the graft donor. Each CDR3 is given with its conserved first and last residue. D genes are given only for firm matches. Clone size is shown for a subset of rows, as once, few, many or a class of expanded clone.

TGTGCCAGCAGCCAAGTCCTCACTAGCGGGGGATACTACGAGCAGTACTTC | CASSQVLTSGGYYEQYF | TRBD2 | TRBJ2-7 | TRBV4-2 | .
TGTGCCAGCACGCTGCAGGGGTGGAATTCACCCCTCCACTTT | CASTLQGWNSPLHF | . | TRBJ1-6 | TRBV7-2 | once
TGTGCCAGCAGATTAGCGTATACGCAGTATTTT | CASRLAYTQYF | . | TRBJ2-3 | TRBV2 | .
TGCGCCAGCAGCCAAGCGTACAGAAATTTCTACAATGAGCAGTTCTTC | CASSQAYRNFYNEQFF | . | TRBJ2-1 | TRBV4-1 | .
TGTGCCAGCAGGCCTGCCCAGTTTGTGCGGGAGACCCCCTACGAGCAGTACTTC | CASRPAQFVRETPYEQYF | TRBD2 | TRBJ2-7 | TRBV27 | .
TGTGCCTGGAGTGTTGCAGGGACAACTGAAGCTTTCTTT | CAWSVAGTTEAFF | . | TRBJ1-1 | TRBV30 | once
TGTGCCAGCAGTTTATTTTTTGGGACTAGCGGGGGCTCCACAGATACGCAGTATTTT | CASSLFFGTSGGSTDTQYF | TRBD2 | TRBJ2-3 | TRBV27 | once
TGTGCCAGCAGCTTGTTGGACAGGATCTATGGCTACACCTTC | CASSLLDRIYGYTF | TRBD1 | TRBJ1-2 | TRBV5-4 | .
TGTGCCAGCAGCTCCCCGGGACTAGCCGACTACGAGCAGTACTTC | CASSSPGLADYEQYF | TRBD2 | TRBJ2-7 | TRBV5-6 | .
TGCGCCAGCAGCCGCCAGGCGGGACTAGCGGAGACCCAGTACTTC | CASSRQAGLAETQYF | TRBD2 | TRBJ2-5 | TRBV4-3 | .
TGTGCCAGTAGTTGGGGGACAGGGTTTTGGGTAGCCAAAAACATTCAGTACTTC | CASSWGTGFWVAKNIQYF | TRBD1 | TRBJ2-4 | TRBV19 | .